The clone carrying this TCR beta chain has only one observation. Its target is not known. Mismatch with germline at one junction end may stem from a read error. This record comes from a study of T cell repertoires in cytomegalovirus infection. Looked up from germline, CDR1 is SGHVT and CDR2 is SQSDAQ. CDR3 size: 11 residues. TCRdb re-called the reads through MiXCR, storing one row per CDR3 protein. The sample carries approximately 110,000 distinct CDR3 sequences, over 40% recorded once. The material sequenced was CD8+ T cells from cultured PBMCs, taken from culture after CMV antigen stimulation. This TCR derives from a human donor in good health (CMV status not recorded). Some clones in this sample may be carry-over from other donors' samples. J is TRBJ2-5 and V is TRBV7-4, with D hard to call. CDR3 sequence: CVSSFVETQYF. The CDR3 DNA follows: TGTGTCAGCAGCTTTGTAGAGACCCAGTACTTC.